Each of the 16 T cell receptor beta chains below was sequenced from the same sample in a study of T cell responses to AZD1222 COVID-19 vaccine. Data came from immunoSEQ multiplex PCR; TCRdb stores just in-frame clones and leaves some out. The sample lists around 130,000 clones; around 90% were seen once. The sample here was peripheral blood, taken 28 days after the second dose of the MenACWY control vaccine. The receptors were gathered from an adult who received the MenACWY meningococcal vaccine as a control.

This clone has more than one count but fewer than ten. The chain recombines TRBV10-1 with TRBJ2-7; D may be TRBD1 or TRBD2 (5 bases each). V lost 2 bases and J 7 bases, leaving 15 bases between the germline ends. CDR3 length equals 14 residues. The V gene's germline CDR1 is WNHNN and CDR2 SYGVQD (reference sequence). Written as DNA, the CDR3 is TGCGCCAGCAGTGAGCAGGGAGCTGTCCGGGAGCAGTACTTC. It is translated as CASSEQGAVREQYF.

This chain links TRBV6-5 with TRBJ2-7; a weak D match, TRBD2 (6 bases). The CDR3 contains 15 residues. V gave up 6 bases and J gave up 4 bases, with 19 bases separating them. Germline V gene lookup returns CDR1 MNHEY and CDR2 SVGAGI. The CDR3 spells CASSATSSGVYEQYF. CDR3 DNA sequence: TGTGCCAGCAGCGCGACGAGTTCGGGGGTTTACGAGCAGTACTTC.

This chain links TRBV6-2 or TRBV6-3 with TRBJ2-5, with a possible D match to TRBD1 (5 bases). CDR3 length: 13 amino acids. Germline V lookup: CDR1 MNHEY, CDR2 SVGEGT. Trimming stripped 5 bases from V and 2 bases from J, with 9 bases between. CDR3 region: CASSTTVQETQYF. As DNA, the CDR3 is TGTGCCAGCAGTACGACAGTACAAGAGACCCAGTACTTC.

Only one count was recorded for this clone. The chain is built from TRBV7-2 and TRBJ2-1, with TRBD2 matching over 9 bases. J gave up 6 bases and V 2 bases, and 17 bases lay outside the gene matches. The CDR3 is 19 amino acids. Germline CDR1 reads SGHTA; CDR2 reads FQGNSA. As DNA, the CDR3 is TGTGCCAGCAGCTTACGGGAAAAGCTAGCGGGAAGTATCTCCAATGAGCAGTTCTTC. It specifies CASSLREKLAGSISNEQFF.

This chain connects TRBV4-1 to TRBJ2-3, with TRBD1 as a possible D gene (5 bases). V lost 4 bases to trimming and J lost 3 bases, with 17 bases between them. This CDR3 is 16 amino acids long. CDR1 MGHRA and CDR2 YSYEKL come from the germline V gene. This chain's CDR3 is CASSPRQGQRTDTQYF. The CDR3 DNA follows: TGCGCCAGCAGCCCCCGGCAGGGCCAAAGGACAGATACGCAGTATTTT.

The CDR3 here is CASSQEGSEVAGGLSYNEQFF. The CDR3 DNA follows: TGTGCCAGCAGCCAAGAAGGCAGTGAGGTAGCGGGGGGCCTGTCCTACAATGAGCAGTTCTTC. The rearrangement uses TRBV3-1 (or the pseudogene TRBV3-2) and TRBJ2-1; 10 nucleotides line up with TRBD2. This CDR3 is 21 amino acids long. The V segment lost 0 bases and the J segment 1 base; nucleotides outside the gene matches: 15. The germline CDR1 and CDR2 sequences are LGHDT and YNNKEL (reference sequence).

The V and J genes are TRBV5-1 and TRBJ2-4; D possibly corresponds to TRBD2 (5 bases). The CDR3 runs to 15 residues. Trimming removed 2 bases from V and 6 bases from J, with 15 bases in between. The germline CDR1 and CDR2 sequences are SGHRS and YFSETQ. The CDR3 DNA is TGCGCCAGCAGCTTTGGAGACGGAGGTGTAAACATTCAGTACTTC. It specifies CASSFGDGGVNIQYF.

The J gene is TRBJ2-3, the V gene TRBV5-4, with TRBD2 identical over 7 bases. The CDR3 runs 15 residues. After removal of 4 bases from V and 0 bases from J, the junction contained 5 bases not matched to a gene. Germline V gene data show CDR1 as SGHNT and CDR2 as YYREEE (reference sequence). The DNA for the CDR3 is TGTGCCAGCAGCATCGTGCGGGAGAGCACAGATACGCAGTATTTT. Its protein is CASSIVRESTDTQYF.

The DNA for the CDR3 is TGTGCCAGCAGGTCAAGGGGGCCCTATGGCTACACCTTC. It translates to CASRSRGPYGYTF. The chain recombines TRBV2 with TRBJ1-2; 7 bases agree with TRBD1. V lost 6 bases and J lost 4; bases outside the gene matches: 5. The germline CDR1 and CDR2 sequences are SNHLY and FYNNEI. This CDR3 region has 13 residues.

This clone was recorded a few times. This chain connects TRBV2 to TRBJ1-6; D might be TRBD1 (5 bases). In germline, CDR1 is SNHLY, CDR2 FYNNEI. Trimming pared 2 bases from V and 3 bases from J, leaving 8 bases between. This CDR3 spans 15 amino acids. The CDR3 DNA reads TGTGCCAGCAGTGAACAGGGTCGCTATAATTCACCCCTCCACTTT. It is translated as CASSEQGRYNSPLHF.

Details on this clone: The same CDR3 also results from other DNA sequences found in this sample. The chain carries TRBV19 and TRBJ1-5; D gene ambiguous. With 4 bases removed from V and 0 bases from J, the gap between germline ends came to 4 bases. CDR3 length equals 13 residues. From germline, CDR1 is LNHDA and CDR2 SQIVND (reference sequence). Here the CDR3 DNA reads TGTGCCAGTAGTACGCATAGCAATCAGCCCCAGCATTTT. Its translation: CASSTHSNQPQHF.

The rearrangement links TRBV28 to TRBJ1-2; the D gene is possibly TRBD1 (5 bases). Trimming pared 8 bases from V and 11 bases from J, leaving 15 bases between. CDR1 MDHEN and CDR2 SYDVKM come from the germline V gene. The CDR3 covers 11 residues. The CDR3: CASGRDSRYTF. CDR3 nucleotide sequence: TGTGCCAGCGGTAGGGACTCGAGGTACACCTTC.

This chain uses TRBV28 with TRBJ1-3, with D possibly matching TRBD1 (6 bases). This CDR3 comprises 15 residues. Germline V CDR1 and CDR2: MDHEN, SYDVKM. Here the CDR3 DNA reads TGTGTGAGCGGGGGGGGCCGGTTTTCTGGAAACACCATATATTTT. It yields the protein CVSGGGRFSGNTIYF.

This chain joins TRBV7-9 and TRBJ2-2; unclear D gene. The length of the CDR3 is 16 residues. With 8 bases removed from V and 3 bases from J, the gap between germline ends came to 19 bases. CDR1 is SEHNR and CDR2 is FQNEAQ in the germline V gene (reference sequence). CDR3 coding DNA: TGTGCCAGCGACCAGTGGGGTGCGCGGTACACCGGGGAGCTGTTTTTT. It codes for CASDQWGARYTGELFF. Together with reference TRBV7-9 and TRBJ2-2, the CDR3 gives the full variable domain: DTGVSQNPRHKITKRGQNVTFRCDPISEHNRLYWYRQTLGQGPEFLTYFQNEAQLEKSRLLSDRFSAERPKGSFSTLEIQRTEQGDSAMYLCASDQWGARYTGELFFGEGSRLTVL.

The rearrangement joins TRBV7-3 to TRBJ1-6; TRBD1 is a possible D gene (5 bases). CDR3 length: 13 amino acids. CDR1 and CDR2 from the germline V gene are SGHTA and FQGTGA. Trimming pared 1 base from V and 10 bases from J, leaving 8 bases between. DNA for the CDR3: TGTGCCAGCAGCTTAATTGAGGGGTCACCCCTCCACTTT. This encodes CASSLIEGSPLHF.

The J gene is TRBJ1-3, the V gene TRBV19; 9 bases align to TRBD1. The CDR3 extends over 16 amino acids. The J segment lost 0 bases and the V segment lost 7 bases, leaving 7 bases of the junction unmatched. The V gene's germline CDR1 is LNHDA and CDR2 SQIVND (reference sequence). The CDR3 reads CASMGGTGFSGNTIYF. Here the CDR3 DNA reads TGTGCCAGTATGGGCGGGACAGGGTTCTCTGGAAACACCATATATTTT.